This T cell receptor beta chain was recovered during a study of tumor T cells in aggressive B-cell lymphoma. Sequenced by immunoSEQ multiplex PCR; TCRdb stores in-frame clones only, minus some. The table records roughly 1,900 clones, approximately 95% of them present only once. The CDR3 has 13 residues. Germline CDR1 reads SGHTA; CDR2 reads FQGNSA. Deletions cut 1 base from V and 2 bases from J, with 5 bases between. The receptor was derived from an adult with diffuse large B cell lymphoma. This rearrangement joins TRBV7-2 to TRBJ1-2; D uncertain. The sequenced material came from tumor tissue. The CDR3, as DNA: TGTGCCAGCAGCTTAGGCCAGAACTATGGCTACACCTTC. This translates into CASSLGQNYGYTF.